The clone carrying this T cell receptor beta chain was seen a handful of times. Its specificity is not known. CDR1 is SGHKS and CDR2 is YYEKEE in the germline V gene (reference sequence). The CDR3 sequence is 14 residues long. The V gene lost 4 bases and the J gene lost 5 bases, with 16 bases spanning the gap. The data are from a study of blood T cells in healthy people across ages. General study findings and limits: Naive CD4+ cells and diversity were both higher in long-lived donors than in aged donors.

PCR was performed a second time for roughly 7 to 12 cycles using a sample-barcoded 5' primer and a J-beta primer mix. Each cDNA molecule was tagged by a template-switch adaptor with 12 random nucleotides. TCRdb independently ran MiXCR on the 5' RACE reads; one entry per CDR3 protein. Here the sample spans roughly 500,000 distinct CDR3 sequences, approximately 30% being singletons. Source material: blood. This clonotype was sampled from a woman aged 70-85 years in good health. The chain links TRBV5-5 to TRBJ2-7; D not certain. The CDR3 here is CASSLKHGDHEQYF. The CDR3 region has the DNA TGTGCCAGCAGCCTGAAGCACGGTGACCACGAGCAGTACTTC.